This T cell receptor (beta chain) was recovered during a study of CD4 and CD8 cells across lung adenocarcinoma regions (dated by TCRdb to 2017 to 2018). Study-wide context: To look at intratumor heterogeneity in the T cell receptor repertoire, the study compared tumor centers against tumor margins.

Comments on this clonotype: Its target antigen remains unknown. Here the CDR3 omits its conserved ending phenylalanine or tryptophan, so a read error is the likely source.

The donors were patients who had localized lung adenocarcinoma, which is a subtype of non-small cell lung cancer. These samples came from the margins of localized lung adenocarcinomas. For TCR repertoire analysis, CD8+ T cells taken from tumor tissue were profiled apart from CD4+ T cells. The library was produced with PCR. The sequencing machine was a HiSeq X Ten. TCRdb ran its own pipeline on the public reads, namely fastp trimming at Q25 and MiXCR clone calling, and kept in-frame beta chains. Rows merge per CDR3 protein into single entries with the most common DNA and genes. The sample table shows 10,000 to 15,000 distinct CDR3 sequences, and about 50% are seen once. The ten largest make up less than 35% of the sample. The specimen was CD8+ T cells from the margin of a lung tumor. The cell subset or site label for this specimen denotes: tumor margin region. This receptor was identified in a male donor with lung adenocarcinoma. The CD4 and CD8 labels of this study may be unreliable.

The nucleotide sequence reads as follows: TGTGCCAGCAGACATACCGGGACAGCTAACTACGAGCAGTACTGC. Translated, it gives CASRHTGTANYEQYC. Here the chain combines TRBV12-3 or TRBV12-4 and TRBJ2-5, with TRBD1 identical over 7 junction bases. The end of the DNA aligns better with TRBJ2-7, so the J call may be wrong. The CDR3 spans 15 residues, counting both ends. Only the CDR3 DNA is retained, 45 bases long and in frame from the first base.